This TCR beta chain was documented in a study of persistence of HIV-infected CD4 T cells. Notes on the study in general: CMV- and Gag-responding cells had lower TCRbeta richness than CD3/CD28-responding cells.

Concerning this clone itself: Its matching antigen is unknown.

The stimulus was an HIV-1 Gag 15-mer peptide pool, about 1 ug/peptide/mL. Sorting selected CD4+ T cells upregulating both CD40 ligand and CD69. This was the immunoSEQ version 4 assay in survey mode. Template was genomic DNA at 7.5 to 10 ng/uL, with up to 1 ug used per sample. Profiled with immunoSEQ multiplex PCR; TCRdb holds only in-frame clones, not every one. The sample lists around 26,000 clones; around 74% were seen once. V was clipped by 4 bases and J by 7 bases, with 5 bases between them. The CDR3 has 11 amino acids. Germline CDR1 SGHRS, CDR2 YFSETQ. This TCR was sampled from an adult man with HIV who was CMV-seropositive. The input for sequencing was CD4+ T cells sorted from PBMCs after approximately 20-hour stimulation, taken from a patient who received antiretroviral therapy. J is TRBJ1-4 and V is TRBV5-1; D is unresolved. CDR3 amino acids: CASSPGEKLFF. Here the CDR3 DNA reads TGCGCCAGCAGCCCGGGTGAAAAACTGTTTTTT.